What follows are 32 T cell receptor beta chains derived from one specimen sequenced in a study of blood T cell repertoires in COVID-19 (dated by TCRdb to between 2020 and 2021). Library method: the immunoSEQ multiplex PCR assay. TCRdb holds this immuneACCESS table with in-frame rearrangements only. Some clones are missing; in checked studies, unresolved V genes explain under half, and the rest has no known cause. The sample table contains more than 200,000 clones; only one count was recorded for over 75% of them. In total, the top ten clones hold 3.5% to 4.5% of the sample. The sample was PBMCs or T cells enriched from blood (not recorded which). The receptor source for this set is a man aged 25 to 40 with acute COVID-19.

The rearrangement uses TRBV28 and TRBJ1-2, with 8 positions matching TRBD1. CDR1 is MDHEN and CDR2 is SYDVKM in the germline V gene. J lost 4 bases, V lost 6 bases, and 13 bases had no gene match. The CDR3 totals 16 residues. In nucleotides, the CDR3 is TGTGCCAGCAGGGTTGACAGGGGCTATCCTCTCTATGGCTACACCTTC. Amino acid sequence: CASRVDRGYPLYGYTF.

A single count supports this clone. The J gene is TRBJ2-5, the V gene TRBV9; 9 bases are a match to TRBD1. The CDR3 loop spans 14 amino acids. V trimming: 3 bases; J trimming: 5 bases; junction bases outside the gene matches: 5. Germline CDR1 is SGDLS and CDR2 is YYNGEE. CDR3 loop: CASSAQGARETQYF. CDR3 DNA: TGTGCCAGCAGCGCACAGGGGGCTAGGGAGACCCAGTACTTC.

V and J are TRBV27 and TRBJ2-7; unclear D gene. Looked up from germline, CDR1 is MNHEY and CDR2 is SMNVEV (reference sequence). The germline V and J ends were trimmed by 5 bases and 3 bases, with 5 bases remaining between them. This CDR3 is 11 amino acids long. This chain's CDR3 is CASSPYYEQYF. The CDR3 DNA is TGTGCCAGCAGTCCCTACTACGAGCAGTACTTC.

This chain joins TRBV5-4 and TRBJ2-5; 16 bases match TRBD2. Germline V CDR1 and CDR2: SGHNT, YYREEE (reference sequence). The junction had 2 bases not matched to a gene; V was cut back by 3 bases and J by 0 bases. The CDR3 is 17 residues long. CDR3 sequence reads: CASSSGLAGGNQETQYF. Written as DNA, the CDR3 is TGTGCCAGCAGCTCGGGACTAGCGGGGGGGAACCAAGAGACCCAGTACTTC. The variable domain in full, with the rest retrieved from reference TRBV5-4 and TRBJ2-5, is ETGVTQSPTHLIKTRGQQVTLRCSSQSGHNTVSWYQQALGQGPQFIFQYYREEENGRGNFPPRFSGLQFPNYSSELNVNALELDDSALYLCASSSGLAGGNQETQYFGPGTRLLVL.

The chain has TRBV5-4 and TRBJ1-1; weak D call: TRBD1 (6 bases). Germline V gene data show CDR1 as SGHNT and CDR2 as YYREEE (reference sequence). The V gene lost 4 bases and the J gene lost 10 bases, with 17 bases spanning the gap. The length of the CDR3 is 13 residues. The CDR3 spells CASSLQGQYAAFF. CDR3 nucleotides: TGTGCCAGCAGCCTCCAAGGACAGTATGCAGCTTTCTTT. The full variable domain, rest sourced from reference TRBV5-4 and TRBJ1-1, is ETGVTQSPTHLIKTRGQQVTLRCSSQSGHNTVSWYQQALGQGPQFIFQYYREEENGRGNFPPRFSGLQFPNYSSELNVNALELDDSALYLCASSLQGQYAAFFGQGTRLTVV.

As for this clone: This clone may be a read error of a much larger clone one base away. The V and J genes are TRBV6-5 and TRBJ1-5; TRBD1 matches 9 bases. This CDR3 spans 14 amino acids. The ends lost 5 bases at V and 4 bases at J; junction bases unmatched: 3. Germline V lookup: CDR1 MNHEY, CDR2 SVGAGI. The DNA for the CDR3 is TGTGCCAGCAGTATCGGGACAGGGAATCAGCCCCAGCATTTT. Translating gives CASSIGTGNQPQHF.

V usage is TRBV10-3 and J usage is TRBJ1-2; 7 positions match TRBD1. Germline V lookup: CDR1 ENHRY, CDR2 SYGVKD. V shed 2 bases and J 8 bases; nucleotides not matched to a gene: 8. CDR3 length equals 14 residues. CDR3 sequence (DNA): TGTGCCATCAGTGAGCAAGGGGGCGGTTGGGGCTACACCTTC. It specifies CAISEQGGGWGYTF.

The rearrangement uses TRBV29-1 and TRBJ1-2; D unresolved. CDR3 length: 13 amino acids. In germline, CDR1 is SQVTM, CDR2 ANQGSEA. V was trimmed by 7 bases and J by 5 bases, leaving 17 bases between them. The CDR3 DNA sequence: TGCAGCGCTACCCCCGAGGGATGGTATGGCTACACCTTC. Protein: CSATPEGWYGYTF. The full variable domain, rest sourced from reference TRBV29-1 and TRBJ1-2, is SAVISQKPSRDICQRGTSLTIQCQVDSQVTMMFWYRQQPGQSLTLIATANQGSEATYESGFVIDKFPISRPNLTFSTLTVSNMSPEDSSIYLCSATPEGWYGYTFGSGTRLTVV.

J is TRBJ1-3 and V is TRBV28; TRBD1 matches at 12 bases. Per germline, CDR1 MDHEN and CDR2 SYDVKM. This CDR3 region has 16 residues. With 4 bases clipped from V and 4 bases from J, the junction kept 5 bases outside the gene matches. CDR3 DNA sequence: TGTGCCAGCAGTTCCCCGGGACAGGGGGCGGGAAACACCATATATTTT. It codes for CASSSPGQGAGNTIYF.

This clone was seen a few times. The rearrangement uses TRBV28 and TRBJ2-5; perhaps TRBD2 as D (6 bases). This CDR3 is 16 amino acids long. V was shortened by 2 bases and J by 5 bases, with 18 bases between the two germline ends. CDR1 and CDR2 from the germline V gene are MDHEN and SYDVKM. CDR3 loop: CASSLSGSGYGETQYF. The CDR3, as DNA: TGTGCCAGCAGTTTAAGCGGTAGCGGTTATGGGGAGACCCAGTACTTC.

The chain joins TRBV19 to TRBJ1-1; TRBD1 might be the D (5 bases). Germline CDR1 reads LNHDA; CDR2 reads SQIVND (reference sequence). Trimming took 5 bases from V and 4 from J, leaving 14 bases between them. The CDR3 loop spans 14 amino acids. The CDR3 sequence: CASSAKAGGTEAFF. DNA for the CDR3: TGTGCCAGTAGTGCTAAGGCCGGGGGCACTGAAGCTTTCTTT.

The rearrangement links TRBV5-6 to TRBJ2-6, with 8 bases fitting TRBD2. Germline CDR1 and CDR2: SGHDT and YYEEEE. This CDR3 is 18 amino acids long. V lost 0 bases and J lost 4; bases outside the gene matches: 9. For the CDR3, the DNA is TGTGCCAGCAGCTTGGTAGGTAGCGGGGCGGGAGGGGCCAACGTCCTGACTTTC. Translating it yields CASSLVGSGAGGANVLTF.

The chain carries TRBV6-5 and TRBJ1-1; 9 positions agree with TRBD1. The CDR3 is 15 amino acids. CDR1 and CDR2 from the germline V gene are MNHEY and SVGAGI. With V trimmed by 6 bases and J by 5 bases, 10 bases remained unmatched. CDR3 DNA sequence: TGTGCCAGCAGATGGCGGGGACAGGGAAAAACTGAAGCTTTCTTT. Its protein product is CASRWRGQGKTEAFF.

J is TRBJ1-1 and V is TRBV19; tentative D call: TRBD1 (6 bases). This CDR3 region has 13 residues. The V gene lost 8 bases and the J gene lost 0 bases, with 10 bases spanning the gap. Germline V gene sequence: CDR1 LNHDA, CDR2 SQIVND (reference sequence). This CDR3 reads CASGTGMNTEAFF. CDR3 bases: TGTGCCAGTGGTACAGGGATGAACACTGAAGCTTTCTTT.

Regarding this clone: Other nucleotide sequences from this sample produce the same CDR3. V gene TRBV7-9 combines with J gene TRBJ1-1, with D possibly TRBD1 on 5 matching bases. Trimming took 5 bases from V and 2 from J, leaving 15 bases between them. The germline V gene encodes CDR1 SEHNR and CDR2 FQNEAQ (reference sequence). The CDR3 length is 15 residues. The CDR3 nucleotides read TGTGCCAGCAGCGCACCCGGGACTGGTAACACTGAAGCTTTCTTT. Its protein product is CASSAPGTGNTEAFF.

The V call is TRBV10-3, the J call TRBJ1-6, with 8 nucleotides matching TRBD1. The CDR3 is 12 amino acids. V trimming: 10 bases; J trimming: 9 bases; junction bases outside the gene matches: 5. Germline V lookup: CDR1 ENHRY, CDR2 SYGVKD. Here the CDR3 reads CATGQGSSPLHF. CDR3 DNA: TGTGCCACCGGACAGGGCAGTTCACCCCTCCACTTT.

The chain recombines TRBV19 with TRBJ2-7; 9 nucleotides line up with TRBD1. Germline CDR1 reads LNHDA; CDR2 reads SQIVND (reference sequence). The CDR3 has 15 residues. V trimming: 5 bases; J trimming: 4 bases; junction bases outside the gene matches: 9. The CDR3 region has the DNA TGTGCCAGTAGTTCTACAGGGGGCTTGAAATACGAGCAGTACTTC. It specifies CASSSTGGLKYEQYF.

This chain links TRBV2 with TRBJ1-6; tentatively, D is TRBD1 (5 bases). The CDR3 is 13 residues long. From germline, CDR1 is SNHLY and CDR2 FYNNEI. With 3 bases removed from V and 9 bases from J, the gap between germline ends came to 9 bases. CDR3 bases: TGTGCCAGCAGTGAGACAGCGACTTCACCCCTCCACTTT. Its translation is CASSETATSPLHF.

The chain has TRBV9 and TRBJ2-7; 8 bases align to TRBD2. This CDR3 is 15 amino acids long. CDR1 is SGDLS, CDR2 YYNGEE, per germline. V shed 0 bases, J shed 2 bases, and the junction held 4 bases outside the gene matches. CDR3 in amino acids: CASSVGSGGPYEQYF. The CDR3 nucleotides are TGTGCCAGCAGCGTAGGGAGCGGGGGCCCCTACGAGCAGTACTTC.

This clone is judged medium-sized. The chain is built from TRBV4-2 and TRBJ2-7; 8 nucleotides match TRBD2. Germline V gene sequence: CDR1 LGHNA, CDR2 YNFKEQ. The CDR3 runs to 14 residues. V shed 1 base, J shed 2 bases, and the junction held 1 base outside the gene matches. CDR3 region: CASSQGTSTYEQYF. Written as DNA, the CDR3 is TGTGCCAGCAGCCAAGGGACTAGCACCTACGAGCAGTACTTC.

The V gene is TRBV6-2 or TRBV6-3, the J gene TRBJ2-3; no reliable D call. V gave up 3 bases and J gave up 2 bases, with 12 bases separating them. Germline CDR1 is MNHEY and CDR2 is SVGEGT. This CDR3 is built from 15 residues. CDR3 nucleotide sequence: TGTGCCAGCAGTTATCTTCAGTCGATCACAGATACGCAGTATTTT. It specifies CASSYLQSITDTQYF.

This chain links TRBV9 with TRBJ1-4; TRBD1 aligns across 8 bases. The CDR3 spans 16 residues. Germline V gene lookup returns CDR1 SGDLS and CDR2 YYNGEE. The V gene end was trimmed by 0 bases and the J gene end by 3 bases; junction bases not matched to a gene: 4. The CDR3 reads CASSVATGGPNEKLFF. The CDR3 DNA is TGTGCCAGCAGCGTAGCCACAGGGGGTCCTAATGAAAAACTGTTTTTT.

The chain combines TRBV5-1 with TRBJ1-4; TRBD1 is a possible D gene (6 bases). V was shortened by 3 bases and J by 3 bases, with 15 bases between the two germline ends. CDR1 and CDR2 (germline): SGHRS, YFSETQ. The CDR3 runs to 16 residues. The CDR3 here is CASSSNTGRANEKLFF. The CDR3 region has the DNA TGCGCCAGCAGCTCAAATACAGGGAGGGCTAATGAAAAACTGTTTTTT.

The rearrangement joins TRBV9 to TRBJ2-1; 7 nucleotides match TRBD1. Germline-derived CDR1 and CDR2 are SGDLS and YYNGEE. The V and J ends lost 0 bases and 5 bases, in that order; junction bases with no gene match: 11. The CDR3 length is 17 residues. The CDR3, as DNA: TGTGCCAGCAGCGTAGCCCGGGACAGTGGACAGGACAATGAGCAGTTCTTC. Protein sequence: CASSVARDSGQDNEQFF.

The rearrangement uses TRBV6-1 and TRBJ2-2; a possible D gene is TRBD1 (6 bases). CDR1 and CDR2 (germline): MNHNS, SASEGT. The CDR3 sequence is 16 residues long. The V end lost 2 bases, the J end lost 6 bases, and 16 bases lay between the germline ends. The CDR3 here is CASSESGLSGAGELFF. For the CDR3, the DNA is TGTGCCAGCAGTGAATCCGGGTTGTCAGGGGCCGGGGAGCTGTTTTTT.

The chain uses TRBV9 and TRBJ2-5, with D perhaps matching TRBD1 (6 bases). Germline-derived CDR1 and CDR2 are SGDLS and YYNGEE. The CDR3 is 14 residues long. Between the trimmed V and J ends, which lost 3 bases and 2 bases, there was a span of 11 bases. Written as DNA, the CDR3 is TGTGCCAGCAGCGCCGGACAGTTTCAAGAGACCCAGTACTTC. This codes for CASSAGQFQETQYF.

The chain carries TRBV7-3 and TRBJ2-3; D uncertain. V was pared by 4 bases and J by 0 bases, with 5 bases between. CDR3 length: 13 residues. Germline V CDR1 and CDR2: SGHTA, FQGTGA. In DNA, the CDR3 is TGTGCCAGCAGCTCCCTTAGCACAGATACGCAGTATTTT. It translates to CASSSLSTDTQYF.

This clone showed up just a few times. The CDR3 nucleotides read TGCGCCAGCAGCTTGGACGCCTCCAGGCCTAACTATGGCTACACCTTC. Protein product: CASSLDASRPNYGYTF. This chain uses TRBV5-1 with TRBJ1-2; unclear D gene. The CDR3 sequence is 16 residues long. CDR1 is SGHRS and CDR2 is YFSETQ in the germline V gene. The V gene lost 0 bases and the J gene lost 0 bases, with 12 bases spanning the gap.

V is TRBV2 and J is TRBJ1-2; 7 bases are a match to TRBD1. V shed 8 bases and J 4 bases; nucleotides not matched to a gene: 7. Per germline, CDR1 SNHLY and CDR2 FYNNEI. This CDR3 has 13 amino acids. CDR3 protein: CASSSDRVYGYTF. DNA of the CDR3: TGTGCCAGCTCTTCAGACAGGGTCTATGGCTACACCTTC. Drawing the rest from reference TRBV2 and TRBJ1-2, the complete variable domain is EPEVTQTPSHQVTQMGQEVILRCVPISNHLYFYWYRQILGQKVEFLVSFYNNEISEKSEIFDDQFSVERPDGSNFTLKIRSTKLEDSAMYFCASSSDRVYGYTFGSGTRLTVV.

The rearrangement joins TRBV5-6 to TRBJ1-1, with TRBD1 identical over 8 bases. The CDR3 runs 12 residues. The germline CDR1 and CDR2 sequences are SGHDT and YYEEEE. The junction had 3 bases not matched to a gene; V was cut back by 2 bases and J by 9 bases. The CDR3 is CASSFQGAKAFF. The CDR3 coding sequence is TGTGCCAGCAGCTTCCAGGGGGCGAAAGCTTTCTTT. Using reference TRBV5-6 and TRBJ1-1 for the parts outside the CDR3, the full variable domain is DAGVTQSPTHLIKTRGQQVTLRCSPKSGHDTVSWYQQALGQGPQFIFQYYEEEERQRGNFPDRFSGHQFPNYSSELNVNALLLGDSALYLCASSFQGAKAFFGQGTRLTVV.

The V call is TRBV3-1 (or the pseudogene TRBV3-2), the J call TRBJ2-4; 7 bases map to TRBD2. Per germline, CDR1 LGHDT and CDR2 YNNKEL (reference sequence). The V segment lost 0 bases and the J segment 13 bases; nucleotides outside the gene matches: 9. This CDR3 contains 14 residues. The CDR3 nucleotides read TGTGCCAGCAGCCAAGATCTGGCTAGCGGTTTCCAGTACTTC. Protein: CASSQDLASGFQYF.

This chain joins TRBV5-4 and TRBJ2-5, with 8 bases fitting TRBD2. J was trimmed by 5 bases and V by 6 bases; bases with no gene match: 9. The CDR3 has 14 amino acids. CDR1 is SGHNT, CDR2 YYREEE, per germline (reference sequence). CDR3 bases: TGTGCCAGCACCTCCGGAGGCGGGGGGGAGACCCAGTACTTC. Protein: CASTSGGGGETQYF.